This T cell receptor beta chain is from a study of blood T cell repertoires in COVID-19 (dated by TCRdb to the early 2020s). Background for the entire study: Samples covering the acute and convalescent phases of COVID-19 were provided by collaborators in the United States, Italy and Spain. Where available, HLA class I and class II types were taken from metadata supplied by the sample provider and were not determined by assay-based typing. The repertoires were made available in a free public database intended to serve as a resource for research on the immune response to SARS-CoV-2. The samples were drawn from two sources: the first 160 participants of the ongoing ImmuneRACE study, and fewer than 1,500 subjects contributed by 6 global collaborators. The material from the prospective study consisted of cDNA or gDNA derived from T cells, B-cell-depleted T cells, or PBMCs. The dataset comprised deeply sampled blood TCRbeta repertoires from subjects exposed to, actively infected with, or recovered from COVID-19. A de-identified subject ID, COVID-19 status, age in years and sex were almost always included in the sample metadata.

TCRbeta CDR3 regions were amplified from genomic DNA using the immunoSEQ Assay, a bias-controlled multiplex PCR. Per the authors' processing: The number of nucleated cells in each sample was estimated from the amplification of reference gene primers within the assay. To quantify the absolute abundance of each unique TCRbeta CDR3 rearrangement, sequence reads were collapsed and filtered. For each sample, productive Simpson clonality was calculated as the square root of Simpson's diversity index over productive rearrangements. TCRdb stores this immuneACCESS table with in-frame sequences only. Part of the clones is absent; in the studies checked, under half of the shortfall reflects unresolved V genes, and no reason is known for the rest. D and trimming were read from the DNA, whereas the V and J calls and clone size are those reported in that table. The sample table holds about 190,000 clones, of which around four fifths were seen once. The leading ten clones occupy around 21% of the sample.

Collaborating institutions collected whole blood in K2EDTA tubes following their own protocols. Collaborator samples were shipped for TCRbeta analysis as frozen whole blood, isolated PBMCs, or DNA extracted from either sample type. Turning to this clone: Its binding antigen is unknown. Base-call qualities are not available, and no considerably larger clone is one nucleotide away.

General study outcomes and caveats: How much clinical and demographic metadata was included differed by source and by participant, and the metadata was provided uncurated.

The source is a human donor in a cohort sampled during active COVID-19. Specimen: peripheral blood.

The nucleotides are TGTGCCTGGAGTATGGGGCAGGGCTCCTACAATGAGCAGTTCTTC. Translated, it reads CAWSMGQGSYNEQFF. The sequence links TRBV30 to TRBJ2-1, with a weak D call of TRBD1 (5 bases match). Trimming takes 2 bases from V and 0 bases from J, and the germline ends sit 11 bases apart. CDR1 and CDR2 (GTSNPN, SVGIG) derive from the germline V gene (reference sequence). The CDR3 runs 15 residues from the cysteine to the phenylalanine. Only the CDR3 region is kept as DNA, spanning 45 bases read in frame from base 1.